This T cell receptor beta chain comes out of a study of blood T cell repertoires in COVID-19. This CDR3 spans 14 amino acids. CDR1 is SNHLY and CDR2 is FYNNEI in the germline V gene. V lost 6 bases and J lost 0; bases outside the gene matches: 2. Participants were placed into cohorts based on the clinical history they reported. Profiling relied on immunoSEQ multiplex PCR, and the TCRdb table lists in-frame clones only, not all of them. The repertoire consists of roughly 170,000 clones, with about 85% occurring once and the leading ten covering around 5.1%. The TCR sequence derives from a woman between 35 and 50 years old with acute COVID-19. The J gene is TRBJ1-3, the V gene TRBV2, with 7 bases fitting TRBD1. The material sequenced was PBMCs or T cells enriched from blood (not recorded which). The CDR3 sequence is CASSRDSSGNTIYF. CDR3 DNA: TGTGCCAGCAGCCGGGACAGCTCTGGAAACACCATATATTTT.